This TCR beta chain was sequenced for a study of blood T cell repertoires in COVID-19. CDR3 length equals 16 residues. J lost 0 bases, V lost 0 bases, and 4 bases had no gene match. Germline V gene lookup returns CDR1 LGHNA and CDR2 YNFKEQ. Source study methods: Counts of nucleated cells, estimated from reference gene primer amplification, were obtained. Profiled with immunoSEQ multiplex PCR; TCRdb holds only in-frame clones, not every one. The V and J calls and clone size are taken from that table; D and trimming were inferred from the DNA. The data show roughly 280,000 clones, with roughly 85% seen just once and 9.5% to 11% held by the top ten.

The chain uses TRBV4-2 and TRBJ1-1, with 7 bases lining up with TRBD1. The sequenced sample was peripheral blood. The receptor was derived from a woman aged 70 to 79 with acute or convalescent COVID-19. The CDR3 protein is CASSQEPGQLNTEAFF. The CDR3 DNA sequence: TGTGCCAGCAGCCAAGAACCGGGACAGCTGAACACTGAAGCTTTCTTT.